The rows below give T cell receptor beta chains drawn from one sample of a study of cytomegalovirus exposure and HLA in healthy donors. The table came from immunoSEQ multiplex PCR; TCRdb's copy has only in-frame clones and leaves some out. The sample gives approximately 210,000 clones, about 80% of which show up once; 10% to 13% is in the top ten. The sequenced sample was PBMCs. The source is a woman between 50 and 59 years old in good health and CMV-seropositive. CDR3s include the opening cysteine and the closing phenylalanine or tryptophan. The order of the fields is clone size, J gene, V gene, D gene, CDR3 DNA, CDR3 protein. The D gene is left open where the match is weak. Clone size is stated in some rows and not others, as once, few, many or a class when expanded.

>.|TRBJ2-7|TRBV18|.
TGTGCCAGCTCACCACCGGTGGAGAACTACGAGCAGTACTTC
CASSPPVENYEQYF
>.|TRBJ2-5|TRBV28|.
TGTGCCAGCACCATTGGCGGACGGGGGTTTTGGGAGCAGTACTTC
CASTIGGRGFWEQYF
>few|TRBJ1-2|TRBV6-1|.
TGTGCCAGCAGTGATCCCCTACCGAAAAACTATGGCTACACCTTC
CASSDPLPKNYGYTF
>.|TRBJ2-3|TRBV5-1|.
TGCGCCAGCAGCCAGAGTCCTGAGGGGGGCACAGATACGCAGTATTTT
CASSQSPEGGTDTQYF
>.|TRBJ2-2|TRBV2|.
TGTGCCAGCAGTGACTCCTCCGGTGGGGAGCTGTTTTTT
CASSDSSGGELFF
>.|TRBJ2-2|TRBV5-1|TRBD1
TGCGCCAGCACCGGGACAGGGGATATCGGGGAGCTGTTTTTT
CASTGTGDIGELFF
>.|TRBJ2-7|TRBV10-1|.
TGCGCCAGCAGTGAGTCTCCTGGGAGAGCCTACGAGCAGTACTTC
CASSESPGRAYEQYF
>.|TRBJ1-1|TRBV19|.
TGTGCCAGTAGTATTGGACGGGACTGGAGCGCTGAAGCTTTCTTT
CASSIGRDWSAEAFF
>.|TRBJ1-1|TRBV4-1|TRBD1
TGCGCCAGCAGCCCTCGACAGGGGTGGACTGAAGCTTTCTTT
CASSPRQGWTEAFF
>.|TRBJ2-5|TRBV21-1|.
TGTGCCAGCAGCCTCACGGAGGAGGAGACCCAGTACTTC
CASSLTEEETQYF
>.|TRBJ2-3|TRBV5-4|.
TGTGCCAGCAGCTTGGGGCGGGGTCGCACAGATACGCAGTATTTT
CASSLGRGRTDTQYF
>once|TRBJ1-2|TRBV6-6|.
TGTGCCAGCAGTTTGGAGGGTGGAGGATCGGGCTACACCTTC
CASSLEGGGSGYTF
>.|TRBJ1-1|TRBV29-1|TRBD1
TGCAGCGTTACCACAGGGGTTGGCACTGAAGCTTTCTTT
CSVTTGVGTEAFF
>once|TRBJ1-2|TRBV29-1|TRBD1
TGCAGCCTAAGGACAGGGGGGAACTATGGCTACACCTTC
CSLRTGGNYGYTF
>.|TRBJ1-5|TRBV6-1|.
TGTGCCAGCAGTGAGGTAGGGGGTCGTCAGCCCCAGCATTTT
CASSEVGGRQPQHF
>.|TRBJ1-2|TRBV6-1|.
TGTGCCAGCAGTGAATTGTCGGGGGGGAACTATGGCTACACCTTC
CASSELSGGNYGYTF
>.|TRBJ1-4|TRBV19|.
TGTGCCAGTAGTACGCCGGCCGGCCCACAGGAAAAACTGTTTTTT
CASSTPAGPQEKLFF
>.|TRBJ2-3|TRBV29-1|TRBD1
TGCAGCGTCGACCCAGGGGGCCACGGCCAGACAGATACGCAGTATTTT
CSVDPGGHGQTDTQYF
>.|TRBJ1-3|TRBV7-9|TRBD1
TGTGCCAGCAGCTCCAGGGGGCTCGCTGGAAACACCATATATTTT
CASSSRGLAGNTIYF
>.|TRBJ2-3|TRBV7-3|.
TGTGCCAGCCAAGGGGGGGCAACAGATACGCAGTATTTT
CASQGGATDTQYF
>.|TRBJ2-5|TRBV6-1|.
TGTGCCAGCCAGTTTCAGTACTTC
CASQFQYF
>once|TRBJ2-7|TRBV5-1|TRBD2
TGCGCCAGCAGCCCCAGACTAGCGGGGAGAAGTTACGAGCAGTACTTC
CASSPRLAGRSYEQYF
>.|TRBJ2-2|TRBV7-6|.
TGTGCCAGCAGCTTATATCGACGGGGGAACACCGGGGAGCTGTTTTTT
CASSLYRRGNTGELFF
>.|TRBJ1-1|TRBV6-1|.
TGTGCCAGCAGTGAAATCACTCAAGCCTTT
CASSEITQAF
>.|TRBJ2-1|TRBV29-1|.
TGCAGCGTTGAACGGACAGACGACAATGAGCAGTTCTTC
CSVERTDDNEQFF
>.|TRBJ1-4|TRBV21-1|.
TGTGCCAGCAGCCCCACCACAGGGTATACGGACTTACCTCGGGAAAAACTGTTTTTT
CASSPTTGYTDLPREKLFF
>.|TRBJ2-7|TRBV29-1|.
TGCAGCGTGGGCCCAATCCAGGTGGACGAGCAGTACTTC
CSVGPIQVDEQYF
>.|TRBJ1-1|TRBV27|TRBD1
TGTGCCAGCAGTAAAGGACAGGGTGGTGAAGCTTTCTTT
CASSKGQGGEAFF
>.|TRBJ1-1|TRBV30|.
TGTGCCTCCTTCCAGGCTACTGAAGCTTTCTTT
CASFQATEAFF
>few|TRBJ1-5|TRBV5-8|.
TGTGCCAGCAACCTCGGACTGAGAAGCAATCAGCCCCAGCATTTT
CASNLGLRSNQPQHF
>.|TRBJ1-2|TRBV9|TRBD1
TGTGCCAGCAGCGTAGATTTGGGACAGGGGAACGGTAACTATGGCTACACCTTC
CASSVDLGQGNGNYGYTF
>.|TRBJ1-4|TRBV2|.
TGTGCCAGCAGTGACAGGACAGCAACTAATGAAAAACTGTTTTTT
CASSDRTATNEKLFF
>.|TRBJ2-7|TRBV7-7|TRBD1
TGTGCCAGCAGCTTAAGACAGGGGGCCTACGAGCAGTACTTC
CASSLRQGAYEQYF
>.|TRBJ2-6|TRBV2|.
TGTGCCAGCAGTGGAAATCTGCAGGGGGCCAACGTCCTGACTTTC
CASSGNLQGANVLTF
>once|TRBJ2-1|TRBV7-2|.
TGTGCCAGCAGCTCCCCGAGGGACTGGCCTTACAATGAGCAGTTCTTC
CASSSPRDWPYNEQFF
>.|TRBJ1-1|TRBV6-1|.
TGTGCCAGCAGTCAGACAGCCGAAGCTTTCTTT
CASSQTAEAFF
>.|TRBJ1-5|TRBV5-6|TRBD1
TGTGCCAGCAGCTTGGGACTACACCCACGGGACAGGGGTGGGGCGCCCCAGCATTTT
CASSLGLHPRDRGGAPQHF
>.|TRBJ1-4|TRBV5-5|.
TGTGCCAGCAGCCAAGAGACAGGAACTAATGAAAAACTGTTTTTT
CASSQETGTNEKLFF
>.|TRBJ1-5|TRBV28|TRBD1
TGTGCCAGCAGTTTTCCGACGACAGGGGCCTTTAGCAATCAGCCCCAGCATTTT
CASSFPTTGAFSNQPQHF
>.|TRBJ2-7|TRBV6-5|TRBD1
TGTGCCAGCAGTTACGGACAGGGGAGACTCGACGAGCAGTACTTC
CASSYGQGRLDEQYF
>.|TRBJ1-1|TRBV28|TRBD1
TGTGCCAGCAGCCACCAGGGGGTTATGAACACTGAAGCTTTCTTT
CASSHQGVMNTEAFF
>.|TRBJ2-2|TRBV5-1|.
TGCGCCAGCAGGTTGGGCGGGGACGCGAACACCGGGGAGCTGTTTTTT
CASRLGGDANTGELFF
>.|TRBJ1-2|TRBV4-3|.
TGCGCCAGCAGCCGCTTAGGAGGGGTCGGGGACTATGGCTACACCTTC
CASSRLGGVGDYGYTF
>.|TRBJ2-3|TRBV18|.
TGTGCCAGCTCACAGGGGCCGGACACAGATACGCAGTATTTT
CASSQGPDTDTQYF
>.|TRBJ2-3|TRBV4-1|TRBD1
TGCGCCAGCAGCCCCGCCCGGGACAGTAATACGCAGTATTTT
CASSPARDSNTQYF
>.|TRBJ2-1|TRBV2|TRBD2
TGTGCCAGCCTAGCGGGAGCTAACTACAATGAGCAGTTCTTC
CASLAGANYNEQFF
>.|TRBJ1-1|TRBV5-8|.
TGTGCCAGCAGCCTCGTGAACACTGAAGCTTTCTTT
CASSLVNTEAFF
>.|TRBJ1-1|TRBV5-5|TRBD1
TGTGCCAGCAGCTATTACAGGGGAATGAACACTGAAGCTTTCTTT
CASSYYRGMNTEAFF
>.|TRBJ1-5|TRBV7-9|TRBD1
TGTGCCAGCAGCTTCTACCTAGGGACAGAAGACAATCAGCCCCAGCATTTT
CASSFYLGTEDNQPQHF
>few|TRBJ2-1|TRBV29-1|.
TGCAGCGTTGAAGACCCGACGAGGAGCTCCTACAATGAGCAGTTCTTC
CSVEDPTRSSYNEQFF
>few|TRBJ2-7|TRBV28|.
TGTGCCAGCAGTTTATCTGGGGCAGGTAGCTCCTACGAGCAGTACTTC
CASSLSGAGSSYEQYF
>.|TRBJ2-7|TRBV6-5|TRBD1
TGTGCCAGCAGTTACTCCGGGACAGGGATGTACGAGCAGTACTTC
CASSYSGTGMYEQYF
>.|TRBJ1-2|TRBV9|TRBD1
TGTGCCAGCAGCCAGGGGACAGTAATGGTTGGCTACACCTTC
CASSQGTVMVGYTF
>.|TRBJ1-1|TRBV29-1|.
TGCAGCGTCAGGACAGAGATAAACACTGAAGCTTTCTTT
CSVRTEINTEAFF
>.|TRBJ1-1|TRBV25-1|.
TGTGCCACCAAGTTGGGGGGTTTGAACACTGAAGCTTTCTTT
CATKLGGLNTEAFF
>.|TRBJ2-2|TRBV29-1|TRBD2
TGCAGCGTTGAGGCTAGCGGGGAGTACACCGGGGAGCTGTTTTTT
CSVEASGEYTGELFF